The 25 T cell receptor beta chains given below trace back to one sample, sequenced in a study of a mutant IDH1 vaccine in newly diagnosed glioma. Time point denoted: week 23, last vaccination. Vaccination comprised doses that each held 300 ug of mutant IDH1 20-mer peptide, plus topical imiquimod. This table comes from immunoSEQ multiplex PCR, and its TCRdb copy is limited to in-frame clones, with some not included. The sample lists roughly 50,000 clones, 80% to 85% occurring once. Their specific antigens are unknown. The sequences come from PBMCs, collected from a glioma patient whose treatment included an IDH1 peptide vaccine. These receptors all come from a woman aged 40-49 years with glioma. Some clones in this sample may be carry-over from other donors' samples.

This chain uses TRBV6-6 with TRBJ2-2; the D gene is possibly TRBD2 (7 bases). The germline V gene has CDR1 MNHNY and CDR2 SVGAGI (reference sequence). CDR3 length: 15 residues. The germline V and J ends were trimmed by 6 bases and 4 bases, with 15 bases remaining between them. Here the CDR3 DNA reads TGTGCCAGCAGCTCCGGGGGGCGGGTCACCGGGGAGCTGTTTTTT. Its protein product is CASSSGGRVTGELFF.

The rearrangement links TRBV4-2 to TRBJ2-7; D is possibly TRBD2 (6 bases). Germline assignment: CDR1 LGHNA and CDR2 YNFKEQ. There are 15 residues in the CDR3. V dropped 0 bases and J dropped 4 bases, with 13 bases sitting between them. CDR3 sequence: CASSQDLGRGYEQYF. CDR3 nucleotide sequence: TGTGCCAGCAGCCAAGATCTTGGCCGGGGGTACGAGCAGTACTTC.

This chain uses TRBV30 with TRBJ1-1; TRBD1 might be the D (5 bases). Germline V gene lookup returns CDR1 GTSNPN and CDR2 SVGIG (reference sequence). Trimming left V 1 base short and J 3 bases short, with 9 bases between. The CDR3 covers 13 residues. As DNA, the CDR3 is TGTGCCTGGAGTGAGGGGACCGACACTGAAGCTTTCTTT. It is translated as CAWSEGTDTEAFF.

The table lists this clone with a few counts. This specimen includes other DNA sequences encoding the same CDR3. The J gene is TRBJ2-3, the V gene TRBV5-1; D not certain. V lost 2 bases and J lost 0, with 10 bases in between. CDR1 is SGHRS and CDR2 is YFSETQ in the germline V gene. CDR3 length: 15 residues. CDR3 amino acids: CASSLSGSSTDTQYF. CDR3 DNA sequence: TGCGCCAGCAGCTTAAGTGGATCTAGCACAGATACGCAGTATTTT.

This clone was picked up a small number of times. V usage is TRBV4-1 and J usage is TRBJ2-2; D is undetermined. This CDR3 is 15 amino acids long. Germline V lookup: CDR1 MGHRA, CDR2 YSYEKL. The germline V and J ends were trimmed by 6 bases and 0 bases, with 11 bases remaining between them. This CDR3 reads CASRYADPNTGELFF. For the CDR3, the DNA is TGCGCCAGCAGATACGCAGACCCGAACACCGGGGAGCTGTTTTTT.

The genes are TRBV5-1 and TRBJ2-5; TRBD2 agrees at 15 bases. The CDR3 spans 16 residues. The J segment lost 5 bases and the V segment lost 3 bases, leaving 5 bases of the junction unmatched. Germline V gene data show CDR1 as SGHRS and CDR2 as YFSETQ. This chain's CDR3 is CASSYGLAGGRETQYF. The CDR3 nucleotides are TGCGCCAGCAGCTATGGACTAGCGGGGGGGCGGGAGACCCAGTACTTC.

The chain combines TRBV7-9 with TRBJ1-2, with D unclear. CDR3 size: 12 residues. Between the trimmed V and J ends, which lost 5 bases and 7 bases, there was a span of 11 bases. In germline, CDR1 is SEHNR, CDR2 FQNEAQ (reference sequence). In DNA form, the CDR3 reads TGTGCCAGCAGCCCAGACGCGGTTGGCTACACCTTC. Amino acids: CASSPDAVGYTF.

The chain uses TRBV10-1 and TRBJ2-3; TRBD1 aligns across 8 bases. Germline V gene sequence: CDR1 WNHNN, CDR2 SYGVQD (reference sequence). Unmatched junction bases numbered 12, after V lost 5 bases and J lost 5 bases. The CDR3 spans 16 residues. The CDR3 DNA reads TGCGCCAGCAGTCGAGTCCGGGACAGGAGGGGAGATACGCAGTATTTT. Encoded protein: CASSRVRDRRGDTQYF.

In its sample, this clone was seen once. In nucleotides, the CDR3 is TGTGCCAGCAGTTTCCTTCGGCAGCCCCAGCATTTT. It specifies CASSFLRQPQHF. The V call is TRBV27, the J call TRBJ1-5, with D unclear. The V gene's germline CDR1 is MNHEY and CDR2 SMNVEV (reference sequence). V lost 3 bases and J 7 bases, leaving 7 bases between the germline ends. CDR3 length: 12 amino acids.

This chain uses TRBV7-6 with TRBJ1-6; a possible D gene is TRBD1 (6 bases). Germline V gene sequence: CDR1 SGHVS, CDR2 FNYEAQ. Trimming pared 0 bases from V and 6 bases from J, leaving 6 bases between. The CDR3 runs to 14 residues. Here the CDR3 DNA reads TGTGCCAGCAGCTTAGCACAGGGTAATTCACCCCTCCACTTT. Protein product: CASSLAQGNSPLHF. The variable domain in full, with the rest retrieved from reference TRBV7-6 and TRBJ1-6, is GAGVSQSPRYKVTKRGQDVALRCDPISGHVSLYWYRQALGQGPEFLTYFNYEAQQDKSGLPNDRFSAERPEGSISTLTIQRTEQRDSAMYRCASSLAQGNSPLHFGNGTRLTVT.

This clone was detected only once. J is TRBJ1-1 and V is TRBV6-5; 10 nucleotides align to TRBD1. The CDR3 runs 15 residues. V trimming: 2 bases; J trimming: 3 bases; junction bases outside the gene matches: 3. Germline V lookup: CDR1 MNHEY, CDR2 SVGAGI. CDR3 residues: CASSYGGTGDTEAFF. In DNA, the CDR3 is TGTGCCAGCAGTTACGGGGGGACAGGGGACACTGAAGCTTTCTTT.

This clone was counted a few times. J is TRBJ2-7 and V is TRBV18; tentative D call: TRBD1 (6 bases). V was shortened by 3 bases and J by 3 bases, with 12 bases between the two germline ends. This CDR3 region has 14 residues. Per the germline V gene, CDR1 is KGHSH and CDR2 is LQKENI. The CDR3 nucleotides read TGTGCCAGCTCACCCTCAGGGGTCGTCTACGAGCAGTACTTC. Translating it yields CASSPSGVVYEQYF. Filled out from reference TRBV18 and TRBJ2-7, the complete variable domain reads NAGVMQNPRHLVRRRGQEARLRCSPMKGHSHVYWYRQLPEEGLKFMVYLQKENIIDESGMPKERFSAEFPKEGPSILRIQQVVRGDSAAYFCASSPSGVVYEQYFGPGTRLTVT.

The chain links TRBV6-1 to TRBJ2-7; D not certain. With 1 base removed from V and 4 bases from J, the gap between germline ends came to 11 bases. The CDR3 is 14 residues long. Germline V gives CDR1 MNHNS, CDR2 SASEGT. This CDR3 is CASSEGWTAYEQYF. Here the CDR3 DNA reads TGTGCCAGCAGTGAAGGGTGGACGGCGTACGAGCAGTACTTC.

V and J are TRBV2 and TRBJ1-5, with D tentatively TRBD1 (6 bases). Germline CDR1 reads SNHLY; CDR2 reads FYNNEI. The germline V and J ends were trimmed by 5 bases and 3 bases, with 14 bases remaining between them. The CDR3 covers 15 residues. The CDR3 nucleotides read TGTGCCAGCAGTAGGGGGGGAGGCCTCAATCAGCCCCAGCATTTT. It yields the protein CASSRGGGLNQPQHF.

The chain carries TRBV5-6 and TRBJ2-5; D may be TRBD1 or TRBD2 (5 bases each). V lost 4 bases, J lost 5 bases, and 12 bases lay in between. This CDR3 is 13 amino acids long. Germline V gives CDR1 SGHDT, CDR2 YYEEEE. The CDR3 protein is CASSTGWGETQYF. The CDR3, as DNA: TGTGCCAGCAGCACGGGCTGGGGGGAGACCCAGTACTTC.

In DNA form, the CDR3 reads TGTGCCAGCAGCTTTGGACAAGCGAACACCGGGGAGCTGTTTTTT. It yields the protein CASSFGQANTGELFF. The chain carries TRBV9 and TRBJ2-2; D perhaps matches TRBD1 (5 bases). Germline CDR1 reads SGDLS; CDR2 reads YYNGEE. Trimming took off 4 bases at V and 0 bases at J, with 10 bases between the two ends. CDR3 length equals 15 residues.

This chain joins TRBV9 and TRBJ1-2, with a weak D call TRBD1 (6 bases). Trimming took 3 bases from V and 5 from J, leaving 29 bases between them. CDR1 SGDLS and CDR2 YYNGEE come from the germline V gene. The CDR3 loop spans 19 amino acids. CDR3: CASSATGLWLPSPVYGYTF. The CDR3 nucleotides read TGTGCCAGCAGCGCGACAGGCCTTTGGTTGCCCTCTCCCGTATATGGCTACACCTTC. Based on the CDR3 plus reference TRBV9 and TRBJ1-2, the full variable domain is DSGVTQTPKHLITATGQRVTLRCSPRSGDLSVYWYQQSLDQGLQFLIQYYNGEERAKGNILERFSAQQFPDLHSELNLSSLELGDSALYFCASSATGLWLPSPVYGYTFGSGTRLTVV.

J is TRBJ1-1 and V is TRBV18, with 9 bases aligning to TRBD1. This CDR3 is 15 amino acids long. Germline V gene lookup returns CDR1 KGHSH and CDR2 LQKENI. Trimming cost V 6 bases and J 3 bases; bases outside gene matches: 8. CDR3 in amino acids: CASSPTGGWDTEAFF. The CDR3 region has the DNA TGTGCCAGCTCGCCCACAGGGGGCTGGGACACTGAAGCTTTCTTT.

The chain links TRBV15 to TRBJ2-5; perhaps TRBD1 as D (5 bases). Trimming pared 0 bases from V and 3 bases from J, leaving 14 bases between. Germline CDR1 reads LNHNV; CDR2 reads YYDKDF (reference sequence). The CDR3 consists of 16 residues. The CDR3 DNA reads TGTGCCACCAGCAGAGAATTGGCAGGGCCTAAAGAGACCCAGTACTTC. It specifies CATSRELAGPKETQYF.

The count of this clone is one. The V call is TRBV6-6, the J call TRBJ1-1, with D possibly TRBD1 on 5 matching bases. Germline lookup yields CDR1 MNHNY and CDR2 SVGAGI (reference sequence). This CDR3 contains 12 residues. Trimming pared 7 bases from V and 1 base from J, leaving 7 bases between. The CDR3 DNA sequence: TGTGCCAGCAAAGGGGCGAACACTGAAGCTTTCTTT. Its protein is CASKGANTEAFF.

The chain carries TRBV29-1 and TRBJ1-4, with 7 nucleotides matching TRBD1. The CDR3 is 14 amino acids. The ends lost 0 bases at V and 7 bases at J; junction bases unmatched: 5. CDR1 is SQVTM and CDR2 is ANQGSEA in the germline V gene. The CDR3 protein is CSVEDLRGAEKLFF. The CDR3 DNA is TGCAGCGTTGAAGATCTCAGGGGGGCTGAAAAACTGTTTTTT. Drawing the rest from reference TRBV29-1 and TRBJ1-4, the complete variable domain is SAVISQKPSRDICQRGTSLTIQCQVDSQVTMMFWYRQQPGQSLTLIATANQGSEATYESGFVIDKFPISRPNLTFSTLTVSNMSPEDSSIYLCSVEDLRGAEKLFFGSGTQLSVL.

The J gene is TRBJ1-2, the V gene TRBV5-1; perhaps TRBD1 as D (6 bases). Germline V gene data show CDR1 as SGHRS and CDR2 as YFSETQ. V dropped 4 bases and J dropped 3 bases, with 16 bases sitting between them. The length of the CDR3 is 15 residues. CDR3 bases: TGCGCCAGCAGCCCAGGAGGGGGGAACGACTATGGCTACACCTTC. Translating gives CASSPGGGNDYGYTF.

This clone turned up a few times. This chain connects TRBV4-3 to TRBJ1-5; D unresolved. The germline V and J ends were trimmed by 6 bases and 2 bases, with 8 bases remaining between them. The germline V gene has CDR1 LGHNA and CDR2 YSLEER. The CDR3 has 13 amino acids. Here the CDR3 DNA reads TGCGCCAGCAGTCTCGTGGGCAATCAGCCCCAGCATTTT. Translation gives CASSLVGNQPQHF.

The chain combines TRBV25-1 with TRBJ1-6; D not certain. V lost 6 bases to trimming and J lost 0 bases, with 6 bases between them. The CDR3 is 14 amino acids. Looked up from germline, CDR1 is MGHDK and CDR2 is SYGVNS. The CDR3 is CASRGSSYNSPLHF. The CDR3 region has the DNA TGTGCCAGCAGGGGGAGCTCCTATAATTCACCCCTCCACTTT.

The chain has TRBV30 and TRBJ2-2, with TRBD1 identical over 8 bases. V trimming: 2 bases; J trimming: 4 bases; junction bases outside the gene matches: 12. Looked up from germline, CDR1 is GTSNPN and CDR2 is SVGIG (reference sequence). This CDR3 contains 17 residues. For the CDR3, the DNA is TGTGCCTGGAGTTCTTTCTCGACCGGGACAGGCACCGGGGAGCTGTTTTTT. Its translation is CAWSSFSTGTGTGELFF.